The rows below give T cell receptor beta chains drawn from one sample of a study of blood T cell repertoires in COVID-19. Sequencing used immunoSEQ multiplex PCR; TCRdb keeps in-frame clones, though not all of them. The data contain roughly 140,000 clones, roughly 80% of them singletons. Sequencing was done on a sample of peripheral blood. These receptors were collected from a woman aged 80 or over in a cohort sampled during active or convalescent COVID-19. CDR3s include the opening cysteine and the closing phenylalanine or tryptophan. Fields, in order: D gene, clone size, V gene, J gene, CDR3 DNA, CDR3 protein. D genes are given only for firm matches. Only some rows state a clone size, as once, few, many or a class for expanded clones.

NA	few	TRBV21-1	TRBJ1-5	TGTGCCAGCAACCGGACCCCAGGGAGCAATCAGCCCCAGCATTTT	CASNRTPGSNQPQHF
NA	NA	TRBV11-2	TRBJ2-1	TGTGCCAGCAGCTTAGTCGGTACTCGGGGCAATGAGCAGTTCTTC	CASSLVGTRGNEQFF
TRBD2	NA	TRBV7-3	TRBJ2-5	TGTGCCAGCAGCTTAGGCGGGGGTAGGGAGACCCAGTACTTC	CASSLGGGRETQYF
NA	NA	TRBV6-2/TRBV6-3	TRBJ1-2	TGTGCCAGCAGTCCCCTTAAATCGCGCGGCTACACCTTC	CASSPLKSRGYTF
NA	NA	TRBV10-3	TRBJ2-7	TGTGCCATCAGTGACATTTCCTACGAGCAGTACTTC	CAISDISYEQYF
TRBD1	NA	TRBV6-2/TRBV6-3	TRBJ1-5	TGTGCCAGCAGTTACTCGAGTGGGGGACAGGGGCGGCCCCAGCATTTT	CASSYSSGGQGRPQHF
NA	NA	TRBV7-3	TRBJ2-3	TGTGCCAGCAGCCTTGTCGCAGATACGCAGTATTTT	CASSLVADTQYF
NA	NA	TRBV4-2	TRBJ1-3	TGTGCCAGCAGCCAAGATGGGGGGAAAGGAAACACCATATATTTT	CASSQDGGKGNTIYF
NA	once	TRBV10-3	TRBJ2-7	TGTGCCATCAGTGACTTTTTCGGGAGAGACGAGCAGTACTTC	CAISDFFGRDEQYF
NA	NA	TRBV5-8	TRBJ1-2	TGTGCCAGCAGCTTGGCGGGTCCCGGCTACACCTTC	CASSLAGPGYTF
NA	once	TRBV4-2	TRBJ1-2	TGTGCCAGCAGCCAACCGTCGCGGGGAGGTGGCTACACCTTC	CASSQPSRGGGYTF
TRBD2	few	TRBV11-2	TRBJ2-3	TGTGCCAGCAGCTTAGATCTACTAGCGGGGAGGAATACGCAGTATTTT	CASSLDLLAGRNTQYF
TRBD2	NA	TRBV5-1	TRBJ2-5	TGCGCCAGCAGCTTAGGGACTAGCGGGGGTCAAGAGACCCAGTACTTC	CASSLGTSGGQETQYF
NA	NA	TRBV6-5	TRBJ2-7	TGTGCCAGCAGTCTGGACAGAAACTACGAGCAGTACTTC	CASSLDRNYEQYF
TRBD1	once	TRBV18	TRBJ2-2	TGTGCCAGCTCATCCGGGACAGCGAACACCGGGGAGCTGTTTTTT	CASSSGTANTGELFF
TRBD1	once	TRBV24-1	TRBJ1-4	TGTGCCACCAGTGACAATGGACAGGGCGGTAATGAAAAACTGTTTTTT	CATSDNGQGGNEKLFF
NA	NA	TRBV27	TRBJ1-4	TGTGCCAGCAGTCTGAGACAGAATAATGAAAAACTGTTTTTT	CASSLRQNNEKLFF
TRBD2	NA	TRBV5-8	TRBJ2-1	TGTGCCAGCAGCTTAGAAAGCGGACTAGCGGGCAATGAGCAGTTCTTC	CASSLESGLAGNEQFF
TRBD1	NA	TRBV2	TRBJ1-1	TGTGCCGGGGGGCCGGGACAGGGGGCAGTAGCTTTCTTT	CAGGPGQGAVAFF
NA	NA	TRBV5-1	TRBJ2-3	TGCGCCAGCAGCTTGACACCCCAGGGCCTGGGCACAGATACGCAGTATTTT	CASSLTPQGLGTDTQYF
TRBD1	NA	TRBV5-1	TRBJ1-1	TGCGCCAGCAGCGCGGTCCCGGGACAGGGGGTGGAAACTGAAGCTTTCTTT	CASSAVPGQGVETEAFF
NA	few	TRBV2	TRBJ1-5	TGTGCCAGCAGTGATGGGGGAGGACAGCCCCAGCATTTT	CASSDGGGQPQHF
NA	NA	TRBV27	TRBJ1-6	TGTGCCAGCAGTTGGGAAGTGGGGGGTTCACCCCTCCACTTT	CASSWEVGGSPLHF
NA	NA	TRBV15	TRBJ1-2	TGTGCCACCAGCAGAGATCGGGGACTTACCTATGGCTACACCTTC	CATSRDRGLTYGYTF
NA	NA	TRBV5-1	TRBJ1-2	TGCGCCAGCAGCTTGGGACAGAAAGCCTATGGCTACACCTTC	CASSLGQKAYGYTF
NA	NA	TRBV18	TRBJ1-1	TGTGCCAGCTCACCATTCGGGAGTGAAGCTTTCTTT	CASSPFGSEAFF
NA	NA	TRBV11-2	TRBJ2-4	TGTGCCAGCAGCTTAGGTTCTCTAGCCAAAAACATTCAGTACTTC	CASSLGSLAKNIQYF
TRBD2	NA	TRBV5-1	TRBJ2-3	TGCGCCAGCAGCTTAGCGGGGAGTACGCAGTATTTT	CASSLAGSTQYF
NA	NA	TRBV6-5	TRBJ2-7	TGTGCCAGCAGAGAGTCGGGTCTGGGTCCCTACGAGCAGTACTTC	CASRESGLGPYEQYF
TRBD1	NA	TRBV29-1	TRBJ1-1	TGCAGCGTAGAAGGACAGGGGGTTCTTGAAGCTTTCTTT	CSVEGQGVLEAFF
TRBD1	NA	TRBV27	TRBJ1-5	TGTGCCAGCAGTCGGACAGGATATAGCAATCAGCCCCAGCATTTT	CASSRTGYSNQPQHF
NA	NA	TRBV19	TRBJ1-1	TGTGCCAGTAGTATCTGGGAGGTGGACACTGAAGCTTTCTTT	CASSIWEVDTEAFF
TRBD2	once	TRBV3-1/TRBV3-2	TRBJ2-1	TGTGCCAGCAGCCTTAGGACTAGCGGGGACAATGAGCAGTTCTTC	CASSLRTSGDNEQFF
TRBD1	NA	TRBV2	TRBJ2-1	TGTGCCAGCACAGGACAGGACCCCCGCAATGAGCAGTTCTTC	CASTGQDPRNEQFF
NA	NA	TRBV19	TRBJ1-2	TGTGCCAGTAGTATCGGGCAGGGTAGGGGCTACACCTTC	CASSIGQGRGYTF
TRBD2	many	TRBV6-4	TRBJ2-3	TGTGCCAGCAAAGCGGGGGGACCTACAGATACGCAGTATTTT	CASKAGGPTDTQYF
NA	NA	TRBV18	TRBJ2-5	TGTGCCAGCTCACCAAGGGCAGGGGATCGGCAAGAGACCCAGTACTTC	CASSPRAGDRQETQYF
TRBD1	few	TRBV11-2	TRBJ2-6	TGTGCCAGCAGCTTTGTCAGGGGGTCTGGGGCCAACGTCCTGACTTTC	CASSFVRGSGANVLTF
NA	NA	TRBV19	TRBJ2-5	TGTGCCAGTAGCCCCCGTAGGGGGAGGGGAGAGACCCAGTACTTC	CASSPRRGRGETQYF
NA	NA	TRBV7-9	TRBJ1-5	TGTGCCAGCAGCGGGGGTGGCAGGGGTTCTCCTCAGCCCCAGCATTTT	CASSGGGRGSPQPQHF
NA	NA	TRBV28	TRBJ2-3	TGTGCCAGCAGTCCCTGGACTTCTAGCACAGATACGCAGTATTTT	CASSPWTSSTDTQYF
NA	few	TRBV6-6	TRBJ1-2	TGTGCCAGCAGTCCCCGGGACACCCTACACACCTTC	CASSPRDTLHTF
NA	NA	TRBV5-1	TRBJ2-5	TGCGCCAGCAGCTCAACTAACTTAGCCCCCCAAGAGACCCAGTACTTC	CASSSTNLAPQETQYF
NA	NA	TRBV4-2	TRBJ2-5	TGTGCCAGCAGCCAAGTCGGGTTGGTCAAACAAGAGACCCAGTACTTC	CASSQVGLVKQETQYF